The present entry profiles one TCR beta chain with its context. The CDR3 extends over 15 amino acids. Germline V CDR1 and CDR2: SGHNT, YYREEE (reference sequence). Trimming removed 0 bases from V and 6 bases from J, with 13 bases in between. The data belong to a study of OX40 agonist ivuxolimab in advanced cancers. Data came from immunoSEQ multiplex PCR; TCRdb stores just in-frame clones and leaves some out. The sample gives approximately 15,000 clones, about 86% of which show up once; 20% is in the top ten. The V gene is TRBV5-4, the J gene TRBJ2-4, with D perhaps matching TRBD2 (6 bases). The sample was CD4+ or CD8+ T cells sorted from blood, taken in a trial of the OX40 agonist ivuxolimab. The clonotype originates from an adult with an advanced solid tumor such as melanoma, head and neck, liver or kidney cancer. The CDR3 nucleotides are TGTGCCAGCAGCTTGGGGCAGGCCGGGGGAAACATTCAGTACTTC. Translation: CASSLGQAGGNIQYF.